The 21 T cell receptor beta chains below all came from one sample that was sequenced in a study of CD8+ T cells in alopecia areata (dated by TCRdb to the late 2010s). Explained via the paper, the time point label denotes: baseline before oral tofacitinib. Receptors were amplified or captured by the immunoSEQ multiplex PCR assay. RNA was extracted from all samples and reverse transcribed into cDNA, which served as template for TCR sequencing. As stored in TCRdb, this immuneACCESS dataset retains in-frame rearrangements with V and J assigned. A fraction of the clones does not appear; measured against another copy, unresolved V genes explain less than half of the discrepancy, and the remainder lacks a known reason. The sample has about 130,000 clones on record, around 60% of them singletons. Jointly, the top ten make up about 6.8% of the sample. Sequenced material: CD4+ T cells sorted from blood, taken at week 0. The origin of the receptors is a human donor with alopecia areata.

This clone was observed a few times. The chain joins TRBV7-6 to TRBJ2-5, with unresolved D. Between the trimmed V and J ends, which lost 2 bases and 5 bases, there was a span of 15 bases. Germline V gene lookup returns CDR1 SGHVS and CDR2 FNYEAQ. The CDR3 has 15 residues. The DNA of the CDR3 is TGTGCCAGCAGCTTATGGGCTAGTGGGCTCGAGACCCAGTACTTC. This sequence encodes CASSLWASGLETQYF.

V and J are TRBV6-6 and TRBJ2-6; D is undetermined. The germline V and J ends were trimmed by 5 bases and 0 bases, with 8 bases remaining between them. This CDR3 contains 15 residues. CDR1 and CDR2 from the germline V gene are MNHNY and SVGAGI (reference sequence). CDR3 sequence reads: CASSSQVSGANVLTF. Here the CDR3 DNA reads TGTGCCAGCAGTAGTCAAGTCTCTGGGGCCAACGTCCTGACTTTC.

CDR3 nucleotides: TGTGCCTGGAGTGAAGGGTTAGGTGGCTACACCTTC. It specifies CAWSEGLGGYTF. This sequence joins TRBV30 and TRBJ1-2; D unresolved. V was shortened by 1 base and J by 7 bases, with 10 bases between the two germline ends. Germline-derived CDR1 and CDR2 are GTSNPN and SVGIG (reference sequence). The CDR3 extends over 12 amino acids.

The rearrangement links TRBV5-1 to TRBJ2-7; perhaps D is TRBD1 or TRBD2 (5 bases each). CDR1 is SGHRS and CDR2 is YFSETQ in the germline V gene. V lost 5 bases to trimming and J lost 4 bases, with 13 bases between them. The CDR3 sequence is 13 residues long. CDR3 sequence reads: CASRSGLGYEQYF. CDR3 nucleotides: TGCGCCAGCAGATCGGGGCTGGGATACGAGCAGTACTTC.

This clone was picked up one time. V gene TRBV30 combines with J gene TRBJ1-5; maybe TRBD1 (5 bases). The CDR3 has 13 amino acids. Germline-derived CDR1 and CDR2 are GTSNPN and SVGIG (reference sequence). V lost 2 bases and J 7 bases, leaving 12 bases between the germline ends. The CDR3 region has the DNA TGTGCCTGGAGTCGTTCCGGGGGACAGCCCCAGCATTTT. Amino acids: CAWSRSGGQPQHF.

The genes are TRBV29-1 and TRBJ1-1, with a weak D call TRBD1 (6 bases). V dropped 8 bases and J dropped 11 bases, with 18 bases sitting between them. This CDR3 comprises 11 residues. Germline V CDR1 and CDR2: SQVTM, ANQGSEA. Here the CDR3 reads CSPGGAGEAFF. The DNA of the CDR3 is TGCAGCCCGGGGGGCGCGGGTGAGGCTTTCTTT.

The chain is built from TRBV30 and TRBJ1-5; D ambiguous. This CDR3 region has 15 residues. Germline-derived CDR1 and CDR2 are GTSNPN and SVGIG (reference sequence). Between the trimmed V and J ends, which lost 2 bases and 1 base, there was a span of 12 bases. The CDR3 DNA follows: TGTGCCTGGAGTAAGGTGGGGTTGAGCAATCAGCCCCAGCATTTT. It specifies CAWSKVGLSNQPQHF.

The CDR3 region has the DNA TGTGCCAGCAGTAAGGTCAGCTCCTACGAGCAGTACTTC. It is translated as CASSKVSSYEQYF. The chain recombines TRBV6-5 with TRBJ2-7; no clear D. The V gene's germline CDR1 is MNHEY and CDR2 SVGAGI. V dropped 5 bases and J dropped 0 bases, with 8 bases sitting between them. The CDR3 length is 13 residues.

This chain joins TRBV15 and TRBJ2-3; 8 nucleotides agree with TRBD2. Trimming removed 0 bases from V and 7 bases from J; junction bases left unmatched: 12. CDR3 length: 17 amino acids. Germline V gene data show CDR1 as LNHNV and CDR2 as YYDKDF (reference sequence). This CDR3 reads CATSRDRQAGDTNTQYF. The CDR3 nucleotides are TGTGCCACCAGCAGAGATCGGCAAGCGGGGGATACTAATACGCAGTATTTT.

V is TRBV5-1 and J is TRBJ1-2; D gene uncertain. Per the germline V gene, CDR1 is SGHRS and CDR2 is YFSETQ. V lost 0 bases, J lost 7 bases, and 7 bases lay in between. The CDR3 sequence is 12 residues long. CDR3 amino acids: CASSLEAGGYTF. CDR3 coding DNA: TGCGCCAGCAGCTTGGAGGCAGGTGGCTACACCTTC.

The chain has TRBV23-1 and TRBJ1-4; no firm D call. TRBV23-1 is an open reading frame whose function is uncertain. This CDR3 comprises 17 residues. Trimming pared 4 bases from V and 2 bases from J, leaving 17 bases between. CDR3 DNA: TGCGCCAGCAGTCTTCCGTTGGCAGAATGGACTAATGAAAAACTGTTTTTT. Protein product: CASSLPLAEWTNEKLFF.

Only a few counts were recorded for this clone. The chain links TRBV18 to TRBJ2-1, with a weak D call TRBD2 (6 bases). Germline CDR1 is KGHSH and CDR2 is LQKENI. CDR3 length: 14 residues. V was cut by 0 bases and J by 6 bases, with 9 bases left in between. In DNA form, the CDR3 reads TGTGCCAGCTCACCACCGTTGGGGGGCAATGAGCAGTTCTTC. It specifies CASSPPLGGNEQFF.

This chain uses TRBV29-1 with TRBJ2-5; weak D call: TRBD2 (5 bases). Germline V lookup: CDR1 SQVTM, CDR2 ANQGSEA. The CDR3 is made up of 13 amino acids. V was shortened by 6 bases and J by 2 bases, with 13 bases between the two germline ends. DNA for the CDR3: TGCAGCGTCCACCCGGGGATTCAAGAGACCCAGTACTTC. Its protein is CSVHPGIQETQYF. The full variable domain, rest sourced from reference TRBV29-1 and TRBJ2-5, is SAVISQKPSRDICQRGTSLTIQCQVDSQVTMMFWYRQQPGQSLTLIATANQGSEATYESGFVIDKFPISRPNLTFSTLTVSNMSPEDSSIYLCSVHPGIQETQYFGPGTRLLVL.

This clone has just one count. V is TRBV5-4 and J is TRBJ1-1, with D perhaps matching TRBD1 (6 bases). There are 13 residues in the CDR3. The V end lost 1 base, the J end lost 4 bases, and 8 bases lay between the germline ends. Germline-derived CDR1 and CDR2 are SGHNT and YYREEE (reference sequence). The CDR3 sequence is CASSLLGGTEAFF. The CDR3 coding sequence is TGTGCCAGCAGCTTGTTAGGGGGCACTGAAGCTTTCTTT.

The genes are TRBV7-9 and TRBJ2-2; perhaps TRBD1 as D (6 bases). V lost 5 bases and J 7 bases, leaving 11 bases between the germline ends. The CDR3 length is 13 residues. Germline V gene sequence: CDR1 SEHNR, CDR2 FQNEAQ (reference sequence). The CDR3: CASSLQGIGELFF. In nucleotides, the CDR3 is TGTGCCAGCAGCCTACAGGGAATCGGGGAGCTGTTTTTT.

This clone was picked up a small number of times. This chain joins TRBV14 and TRBJ2-2; D gene uncertain. Trimming stripped 0 bases from V and 5 bases from J, with 4 bases between. Germline assignment: CDR1 SGHDN and CDR2 FVKESK. The CDR3 is made up of 13 amino acids. The CDR3 protein is CASSQDRTGELFF. The CDR3 DNA is TGTGCCAGCAGCCAAGACAGGACCGGGGAGCTGTTTTTT.

This clone was seen more than once but under ten times. The chain joins TRBV18 to TRBJ1-5, with 8 bases fitting TRBD1. The CDR3 is 15 amino acids. In germline, CDR1 is KGHSH, CDR2 LQKENI. The J segment lost 2 bases and the V segment lost 5 bases, leaving 5 bases of the junction unmatched. Written as DNA, the CDR3 is TGTGCCAGCTCAACAGGGGGTTCGGGCAATCAGCCCCAGCATTTT. As protein: CASSTGGSGNQPQHF.

This clone has a handful of counts. The V gene is TRBV7-9, the J gene TRBJ1-2; 7 nucleotides agree with TRBD1. Looked up from germline, CDR1 is SEHNR and CDR2 is FQNEAQ (reference sequence). CDR3 length equals 13 residues. J lost 3 bases, V lost 6 bases, and 4 bases had no gene match. CDR3 nucleotides: TGTGCCAGCAGAACCACAGGGGACTATGGCTACACCTTC. This encodes CASRTTGDYGYTF.

This clone was counted once. This chain connects TRBV29-1 to TRBJ2-1; 11 nucleotides align to TRBD2. The CDR3 is 14 amino acids. V gave up 4 bases and J gave up 5 bases; unmatched junction bases: 4. In germline, CDR1 is SQVTM, CDR2 ANQGSEA. CDR3: CSVAVLAGDNEQFF. For the CDR3, the DNA is TGCAGCGTTGCGGTACTAGCGGGGGACAATGAGCAGTTCTTC.

The CDR3 here is CASSLSGVTDTQYF. The CDR3 bases are TGTGCCAGCAGCCTATCGGGGGTCACAGATACGCAGTATTTT. V is TRBV14 and J is TRBJ2-3, with D maybe TRBD2 (6 bases). CDR3 length: 14 amino acids. From germline, CDR1 is SGHDN and CDR2 FVKESK. V shed 4 bases and J shed 2 bases, with 10 bases lying between them.

This clone was detected a few times. This sequence joins TRBV19 and TRBJ2-5; possibly TRBD2 for D (6 bases). The CDR3 sequence is 14 residues long. The ends were cut back, 3 bases at V and 2 bases at J, with 10 bases in the middle. Per germline, CDR1 LNHDA and CDR2 SQIVND (reference sequence). The CDR3 protein is CASSILGLQETQYF. In nucleotides, the CDR3 is TGTGCCAGTAGTATCTTGGGACTTCAAGAGACCCAGTACTTC.